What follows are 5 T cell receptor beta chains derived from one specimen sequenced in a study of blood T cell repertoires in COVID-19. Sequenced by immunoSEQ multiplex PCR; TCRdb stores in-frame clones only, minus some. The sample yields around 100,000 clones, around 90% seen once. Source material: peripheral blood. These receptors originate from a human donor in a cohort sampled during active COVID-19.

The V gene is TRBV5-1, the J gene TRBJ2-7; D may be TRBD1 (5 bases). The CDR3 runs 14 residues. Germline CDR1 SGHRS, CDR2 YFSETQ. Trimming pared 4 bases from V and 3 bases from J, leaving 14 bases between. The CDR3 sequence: CASSLLGQYYEQYF. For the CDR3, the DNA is TGCGCCAGCAGCCTTCTCGGACAATACTACGAGCAGTACTTC.

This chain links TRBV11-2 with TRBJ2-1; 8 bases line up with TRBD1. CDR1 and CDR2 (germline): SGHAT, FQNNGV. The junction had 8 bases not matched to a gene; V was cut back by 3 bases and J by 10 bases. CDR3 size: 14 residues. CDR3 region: CASSFTTGGEEQFF. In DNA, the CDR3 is TGTGCCAGCAGCTTTACTACAGGGGGAGAGGAGCAGTTCTTC.

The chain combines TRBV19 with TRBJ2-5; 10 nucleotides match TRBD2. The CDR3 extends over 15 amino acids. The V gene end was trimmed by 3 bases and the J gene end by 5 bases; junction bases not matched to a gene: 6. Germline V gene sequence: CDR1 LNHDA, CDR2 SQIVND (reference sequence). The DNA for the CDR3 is TGTGCCAGTAGTATGCCAGCGGGGGGGCTTGAGACCCAGTACTTC. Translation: CASSMPAGGLETQYF.

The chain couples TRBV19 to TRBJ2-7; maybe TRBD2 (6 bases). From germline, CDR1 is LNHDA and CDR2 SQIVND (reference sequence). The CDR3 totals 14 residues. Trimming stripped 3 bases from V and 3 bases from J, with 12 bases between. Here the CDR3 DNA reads TGTGCCAGTAGTATGGACGAGCGGGTCTACGAGCAGTACTTC. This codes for CASSMDERVYEQYF.

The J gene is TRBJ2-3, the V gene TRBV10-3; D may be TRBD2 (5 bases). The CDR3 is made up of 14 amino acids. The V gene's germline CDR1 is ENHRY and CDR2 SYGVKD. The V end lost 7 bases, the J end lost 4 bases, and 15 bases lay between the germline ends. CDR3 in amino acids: CAIKGGLSADTQYF. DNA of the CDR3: TGTGCCATCAAAGGAGGACTTTCGGCAGATACGCAGTATTTT.